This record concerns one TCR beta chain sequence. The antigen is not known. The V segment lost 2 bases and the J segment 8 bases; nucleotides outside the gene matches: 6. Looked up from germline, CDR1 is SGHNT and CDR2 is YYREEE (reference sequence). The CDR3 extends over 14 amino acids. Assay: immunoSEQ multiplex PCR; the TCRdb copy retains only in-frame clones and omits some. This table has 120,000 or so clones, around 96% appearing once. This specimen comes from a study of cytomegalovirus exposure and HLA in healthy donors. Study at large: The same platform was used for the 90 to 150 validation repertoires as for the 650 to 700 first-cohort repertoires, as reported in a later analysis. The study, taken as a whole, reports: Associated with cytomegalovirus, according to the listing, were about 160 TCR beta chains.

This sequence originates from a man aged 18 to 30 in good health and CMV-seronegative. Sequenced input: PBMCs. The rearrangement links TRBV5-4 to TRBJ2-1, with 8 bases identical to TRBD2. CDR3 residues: CASSFAGGGDEQFF. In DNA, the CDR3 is TGTGCCAGCAGCTTCGCGGGAGGAGGGGATGAGCAGTTCTTC.